Included here is one T cell receptor (beta chain) sequence, with context. This clonotype was detected a few times. Its antigen has not been determined. Nothing much larger sits one base from this clone, and base qualities are not available. The V end gives up 4 bases and the J end 3 bases, leaving 8 bases in the junction not matched to a gene. CDR1 LNHDA and CDR2 SQIVND are derived from the germline V gene (reference sequence). Its CDR3 holds 17 amino acids, cysteine through phenylalanine. Only the CDR3 portion is preserved as DNA: 51 bases, with reading frame beginning at the first base. These data originate in a study of T cells in Graves' hyperthyroidism and ophthalmopathy (dated by TCRdb to between 2017 and 2020). In terms of the full investigation: Peripheral blood samples were taken at the time of initial diagnosis, prior to any treatment. An independent validation cohort of under 20 hyperthyroidism patients and more than 15 patients who later progressed to ophthalmopathy tested prospective prediction of ophthalmopathy. The study also compared thyroid tissue and blood T-cell repertoires from several Graves' hyperthyroidism patients. For training and testing, the 100 or so patients in the discovery cohort were randomly divided in a 7:3 ratio. The paper reports TCR Vbeta CDR3 sequencing of about 140 peripheral blood samples: over 40 ophthalmopathy, 75 to 80 hyperthyroidism and roughly 17 progressor patients. Once sampling was done, hyperthyroidism patients were given methimazole at a starting dose of 30 mg daily, whereas ophthalmopathy patients were given high-dose intravenous methylprednisolone. TCR V-J signatures able to tell the groups apart were searched for in a discovery cohort of 95 or so patients, of whom over 40 had Graves' ophthalmopathy and 55 to 65 had stable Graves' hyperthyroidism.

TCR beta CDR3 regions were amplified from RNA transcripts. The first round of RT-PCR for the TCR CDR3 was performed with the HTBI primer set and the Qiagen OneStep RT-PCR kit. A second multiplex PCR round built the libraries, followed by size selection and purification. Libraries were sequenced paired-end with 100 bp reads on an Illumina HiSeq2000. In the authors' own workflow: SOAPnuke was used to process the raw data, throwing out any read that contained adapters or uncalled bases, had a mean Phred below 15, or lacked an exact constant-primer or identifier match. High-quality paired reads were merged using COPE v1.2.5, and each unique nucleotide sequence was defined as a clonotype. MiTCR v1.1 was used to align the clonotypes against IMGT TRBV, TRBD and TRBJ reference segments. Analysis was restricted to V-J combinations with a frequency above 0.0001, which covered roughly 99% of repertoires. A TCS score was defined as the ratio of F50 (clonal expansion) to E x V (chaos), with BLOSUM62-based TCRdist applied between CDR3 peptides within each V-J. Welch's t-statistics and random forest reduced roughly 530 V-J features to 10 to 15, which were used in a naive Bayes classifier (R e1071). Starting from the raw public reads, TCRdb applied fastp trimming at Q25, assembled clones with MiXCR and retained in-frame beta chains. Every entry covers one CDR3 protein and lists the most common genes and DNA from its rows. These V and J calls are TCRdb output, not the study's own analysis. The sample includes around 340,000 distinct CDR3 sequences, with over 15% observed a single time. The ten most abundant clones make up around a third of the sample.

The full study reports these points: During validation, the model predicted progression to ophthalmopathy a median of roughly six months ahead of onset, with almost 71% sensitivity and 72.22% specificity. In cross-validation, a model built on a 13 V-J signature told ophthalmopathy apart from stable hyperthyroidism with 85% to 90% sensitivity and approximately 84% specificity, and in testing the same model reached 80%/75%. Most expanded thyroid clonotypes (frequency above 0.001) were also detected in blood, suggesting blood repertoires may reflect thyroid immune responses. Sample size was not statistically predetermined, and blinding of investigators to group allocation was not performed.

A patient counted as having stable Graves' hyperthyroidism if no progression to ophthalmopathy occurred over 18 months of follow-up. The hyperthyroidism patients were between 18 and 65 years old and newly diagnosed, with a disease duration of less than 2 months. The study excluded patients with uncontrolled infections, other autoimmune diseases, pregnancy or lactation. Clinical symptoms, serum thyroxine and TRAb, thyroid ultrasound, and orbital computed tomography formed the basis for the diagnoses. PBMCs were isolated from 7.5 to 10 ml of fresh peripheral blood by Ficoll-Paque density gradient centrifugation. Trizol reagent was used to extract total RNA, and RNA quality was then checked on an Agilent 2100 Bioanalyzer.

The specimen sequenced was blood. The receptor was derived from a man aged 25-45 years with Graves' hyperthyroidism. This sequence uses TRBV19 and TRBJ2-4; 11 central bases correspond to TRBD2. Here the CDR3 is given as CASSSSGRASGKNIQYF. The sequenced DNA: TGTGCCAGTAGTAGTAGCGGGAGGGCCTCGGGCAAAAACATTCAGTACTTC.